A single sample gave rise to the 18 T cell receptor beta chains below, sequenced in a study of cytomegalovirus exposure and HLA in healthy donors. Use of 60 Vbeta and 13 Jbeta primers characterized the PCR. The assay was immunoSEQ multiplex PCR, and TCRdb's table has in-frame clones only and misses some. The sample comprises 100,000 to 150,000 clones, approximately 79% of which are singletons, and about 16% rests with the top ten. Source material: PBMCs. Receptors originate from a man in his forties or fifties in good health and CMV-seropositive.

V usage is TRBV6-6 and J usage is TRBJ1-4, with 9 nucleotides matching TRBD1. The ends lost 6 bases at V and 8 bases at J; junction bases unmatched: 10. The germline gives CDR1 MNHNY, CDR2 SVGAGI (reference sequence). The CDR3 has 15 residues. The CDR3, as DNA: TGTGCCAGCAGGGATCCGGGACAGGGAAGAGAAAAACTGTTTTTT. The encoded protein is CASRDPGQGREKLFF.

Details on this clone: At one of its ends the junction is not consistent with the germline gene, which may arise from a read error. This sequence joins TRBV5-1 and TRBJ1-2; possible D gene TRBD1, 5 bases. Germline loops: CDR1 SGHRS, CDR2 YFSETQ. The CDR3 consists of 14 residues. CDR3: CASSPLGGSYVYTF. The CDR3 DNA sequence: TGCGCCAGCAGCCCCCTCGGGGGGTCCTATGTCTACACCTTC.

The chain employs TRBV7-9 and TRBJ2-5; the match to TRBD2 covers 12 bases. CDR1 and CDR2 (germline): SEHNR, FQNEAQ (reference sequence). The CDR3 has 15 residues. The V segment lost 3 bases and the J segment 5 bases; nucleotides outside the gene matches: 4. CDR3 coding DNA: TGTGCCAGCAGCTTGCCTCTAGCGGGGGGGGAGACCCAGTACTTC. Encoded protein: CASSLPLAGGETQYF.

This sequence joins TRBV5-1 and TRBJ2-5; a possible D gene is TRBD1 (6 bases). Trimming removed 0 bases at V and 5 bases at J, with 8 bases between. The CDR3 is 13 residues long. CDR1 is SGHRS and CDR2 is YFSETQ in the germline V gene. This chain's CDR3 is CASSLGTDETQYF. CDR3 bases: TGCGCCAGCAGCTTGGGGACAGACGAGACCCAGTACTTC.

This rearrangement joins TRBV13 to TRBJ2-5; 9 bases align to TRBD2. The J call may be faulty, since TRBJ2-7 better matches the DNA end. The CDR3 is made up of 15 amino acids. CDR1 and CDR2 from the germline V gene are PRHDT and FYEKMQ (reference sequence). The DNA for the CDR3 is TGTGCCAGCAGCTCTTCAATGGGACTAGCTTACGAGCAGTACTTC. It is translated as CASSSSMGLAYEQYF.

The V call is TRBV18, the J call TRBJ1-4; 8 nucleotides match TRBD1. The CDR3 contains 15 residues. The germline V gene has CDR1 KGHSH and CDR2 LQKENI. V lost 6 bases and J lost 4; bases outside the gene matches: 7. CDR3 nucleotides: TGTGCCAGCTCGTTGGGGACAGGAATTAATGAAAAACTGTTTTTT. Translated, it gives CASSLGTGINEKLFF.

This clone was counted between two and nine times. This rearrangement joins TRBV5-1 to TRBJ2-1, with 13 bases lining up with TRBD2. From germline, CDR1 is SGHRS and CDR2 YFSETQ. The CDR3 length is 21 residues. V shed 3 bases and J 0 bases; nucleotides not matched to a gene: 15. Written as DNA, the CDR3 is TGCGCCAGCAGCTGGACCGGATCATGGACTAGCGGGAGTAGCTCCTACAATGAGCAGTTCTTC. Translating gives CASSWTGSWTSGSSSYNEQFF.

The chain joins TRBV19 to TRBJ2-7, with 8 bases aligning to TRBD2. The junction had 7 bases not matched to a gene; V was cut back by 6 bases and J by 3 bases. The CDR3 extends over 14 amino acids. From germline, CDR1 is LNHDA and CDR2 SQIVND (reference sequence). In DNA, the CDR3 is TGTGCCAGTAGCATCACTAGCGGAGGCTACGAGCAGTACTTC. Its translation is CASSITSGGYEQYF. Based on the CDR3 plus reference TRBV19 and TRBJ2-7, the full variable domain is DGGITQSPKYLFRKEGQNVTLSCEQNLNHDAMYWYRQDPGQGLRLIYYSQIVNDFQKGDIAEGYSVSREKKESFPLTVTSAQKNPTAFYLCASSITSGGYEQYFGPGTRLTVT.

This clone was seen only a few times. The V gene is TRBV7-9, the J gene TRBJ1-4, with 7 positions matching TRBD1. The CDR3 spans 15 residues. From germline, CDR1 is SEHNR and CDR2 FQNEAQ (reference sequence). V gave up 7 bases and J gave up 8 bases; unmatched junction bases: 13. The DNA of the CDR3 is TGTGCCAGCACCTTCATGGGGGACAGTGGGGAAAAACTGTTTTTT. It specifies CASTFMGDSGEKLFF.

The chain is built from TRBV6-5 and TRBJ2-7; TRBD2 matches 7 bases. The CDR3 runs 13 residues. Trimming took 7 bases from V and 13 from J; bases not matched to a gene: 16. Germline loops: CDR1 MNHEY, CDR2 SVGAGI. CDR3 sequence reads: CASTASGGGKRYF. The CDR3 DNA is TGTGCCAGCACCGCTTCTGGGGGGGGAAAACGATACTTC.

This chain joins TRBV27 and TRBJ1-6; 8 bases line up with TRBD1. The CDR3 has 14 residues. Trimming at V came to 4 bases and at J to 7 bases, leaving 3 bases not matched to a gene. Germline CDR1 is MNHEY and CDR2 is SMNVEV (reference sequence). For the CDR3, the DNA is TGTGCCAGCAGTTCGACAGGGGACAATTCACCCCTCCACTTT. This gives the protein CASSSTGDNSPLHF.

The chain couples TRBV7-9 to TRBJ2-3; 9 bases align to TRBD1. J gave up 4 bases and V 5 bases, and 7 bases lay outside the gene matches. CDR3 size: 15 residues. Germline V lookup: CDR1 SEHNR, CDR2 FQNEAQ (reference sequence). The CDR3 region has the DNA TGTGCCAGCAGCACCCCGGGACAGGGACCAGATACGCAGTATTTT. It yields the protein CASSTPGQGPDTQYF.

This chain connects TRBV13 to TRBJ2-5, with 9 bases that match TRBD2. Germline CDR1 and CDR2: PRHDT and FYEKMQ (reference sequence). After removal of 5 bases from V and 5 bases from J, the junction contained 6 bases not matched to a gene. The CDR3 consists of 14 residues. This CDR3 is CASSLRREGETQYF. The CDR3, as DNA: TGTGCCAGCAGCCTCAGGCGGGAGGGGGAGACCCAGTACTTC.

The chain employs TRBV18 and TRBJ1-5; D might be TRBD1 (6 bases). The V gene's germline CDR1 is KGHSH and CDR2 LQKENI. V shed 6 bases and J shed 6 bases, with 24 bases lying between them. The CDR3 extends over 17 amino acids. The CDR3 sequence: CASSPTLISGEGQPQHF. The CDR3 DNA is TGTGCCAGCTCCCCAACTCTCATTTCAGGGGAGGGTCAGCCCCAGCATTTT.

The chain employs TRBV28 and TRBJ1-3; maybe TRBD1 (5 bases). The germline CDR1 and CDR2 sequences are MDHEN and SYDVKM. The CDR3 has 14 residues. With 9 bases removed from V and 2 bases from J, the gap between germline ends came to 14 bases. Here the CDR3 DNA reads TGTGCCAGTTCCCTGTGGGGCGCTGGAAACACCATATATTTT. This codes for CASSLWGAGNTIYF.

The chain couples TRBV7-2 to TRBJ1-1; D is ambiguous. This CDR3 contains 14 residues. V lost 1 base and J 4 bases, leaving 10 bases between the germline ends. Germline V gene data show CDR1 as SGHTA and CDR2 as FQGNSA. The chain's CDR3 is CASSLGNSPTEAFF. The CDR3 DNA reads as TGTGCCAGCAGCTTAGGAAACTCCCCCACTGAAGCTTTCTTT.

As concerns this clone: The same CDR3 is also encoded by other DNA sequences in this sample. The gene calls are TRBV14 and TRBJ1-2; D not resolved. Germline lookup yields CDR1 SGHDN and CDR2 FVKESK. The CDR3 is 15 residues long. V shed 3 bases and J shed 7 bases, with 18 bases lying between them. The CDR3 DNA is TGTGCCAGCAGCCAGCAAGAGACAACAGACGGTGGCTACACCTTC. Amino acids: CASSQQETTDGGYTF.

The chain combines TRBV7-6 with TRBJ1-3, with D perhaps TRBD1 (5 bases). Germline CDR1 SGHVS, CDR2 FNYEAQ. The V end was cut by 3 bases, the J end by 0 bases, with 9 bases between. The CDR3 runs to 15 residues. CDR3 nucleotide sequence: TGTGCCAGCAGCTTGGGACTCCTCTCTGGAAACACCATATATTTT. Translation: CASSLGLLSGNTIYF.